This TCR beta chain emerged from a study of shared clonotypes between healthy human individuals. Study-wide background: Ranging from 18 to 49 in age, donors were a couple of women and a few men.

CDR1 and CDR2 from the germline V gene are LGHNA and YNFKEQ. The ends were cut back, 5 bases at V and 6 bases at J, with 8 bases in the middle. The CDR3 sequence is 12 residues long. Terminally differentiated effector memory CD45RA+ cells were left out of the naive CD8 fraction, which was CD45RO-negative and positively selected for CCR7. Using immunoSEQ multiplex PCR, the repertoire was profiled, and TCRdb retains in-frame clones only, with some absent. The table shows about 2.2 million clones, with under 95% occurring only once. The TCR was taken from a man in his late teens or twenties in good health. Some clones in this sample may be carry-over from other donors' samples. The chain joins TRBV4-2 to TRBJ2-1; D unclear. The sequenced sample was naive CD8+ T cells from PBMCs. In nucleotides, the CDR3 is TGTGCCAGCAGCACCCCCGGCAATGAGCAGTTCTTC. Translating gives CASSTPGNEQFF.